The clone carrying this TCR beta chain was recorded many times. Its antigen is unknown. PBMCs were density-gradient isolated from approximately 10 ml fresh blood. RNA served as the template for amplifying TCR beta CDR3 regions. HTBI primers were employed in first-round RT-PCR, then a second-round multiplex PCR followed. TCRdb independently ran MiXCR on the multiplex PCR reads; one entry per CDR3 protein. The sample lists about 740,000 distinct CDR3 sequences, roughly 40% occurring once. V was shortened by 1 base and J by 6 bases, with 17 bases between the two germline ends. The germline gives CDR1 MGHDK, CDR2 SYGVNS. CDR3 size: 16 residues. These data belong to a study of Graves' ophthalmopathy and Graves' hyperthyroidism. Study-wide points: Ophthalmopathy versus stable hyperthyroidism: 13-signature model gave less than 90% sensitivity, 75% to 83% specificity.

The sample consisted of peripheral blood. The origin of this receptor is an adult man with Graves' ophthalmopathy. The chain is built from TRBV25-1 and TRBJ2-3; the D call may be TRBD1 or TRBD2 (5 bases each). DNA of the CDR3: TGTGCCAGCAGTGAATTTATTTGGGGGTCGGGGGATACGCAGTATTTT. Translating gives CASSEFIWGSGDTQYF. Filled out from reference TRBV25-1 and TRBJ2-3, the complete variable domain reads EADIYQTPRYLVIGTGKKITLECSQTMGHDKMYWYQQDPGMELHLIHYSYGVNSTEKGDLSSESTVSRIRTEHFPLTLESARPSHTSQYLCASSEFIWGSGDTQYFGPGTRLTVL.